This TCR beta chain was sequenced during a study of regulatory T cells in long-lasting Graves disease. Trimming cost V 8 bases and J 10 bases; bases outside gene matches: 17. Germline V gene data show CDR1 as MDHEN and CDR2 as SYDVKM. The CDR3 covers 15 residues. This clonotype came up a few times. Indicated time point: newly diagnosed GD, antithyroid drugs for less than 3 months. Extracted RNA from PBMCs served as the source of the TCR library. The patients were enrolled through endocrinology in Xi'an, China. In building TCR beta libraries, iRepertoire HTBI primers were used together with Arm-PCR of CDR3 regions. Per the authors' pipeline: The identification of about 68 TRBV and roughly 14 TRBJ segments was made across samples. Each CDR3 protein gets one entry after TCRdb re-called the multiplex PCR reads with MiXCR. The V and J calls come from TCRdb's annotation, not from the publication. The sample shows 600,000 to 650,000 distinct CDR3 sequences, around 17% of them seen only once.

The data were also submitted as part of a second study, on T cells in Graves' hyperthyroidism and ophthalmopathy. That work adds: Used for diagnoses were clinical symptoms, serum thyroxine and TRAb, thyroid ultrasound and orbital computed tomography. Prediction of ophthalmopathy progression came a median roughly 6.6 months pre-onset.

This receptor was taken from a young woman with Graves disease. The material was peripheral blood mononuclear cells (PBMCs), obtained at new diagnosis, from a patient treated with antithyroid drugs. The rearrangement uses TRBV28 and TRBJ2-1; 7 bases align to TRBD2. The CDR3 region is CASETRWLAASEQFF. The DNA for the CDR3 is TGTGCCAGCGAAACCAGGTGGCTAGCGGCATCCGAGCAGTTCTTC.